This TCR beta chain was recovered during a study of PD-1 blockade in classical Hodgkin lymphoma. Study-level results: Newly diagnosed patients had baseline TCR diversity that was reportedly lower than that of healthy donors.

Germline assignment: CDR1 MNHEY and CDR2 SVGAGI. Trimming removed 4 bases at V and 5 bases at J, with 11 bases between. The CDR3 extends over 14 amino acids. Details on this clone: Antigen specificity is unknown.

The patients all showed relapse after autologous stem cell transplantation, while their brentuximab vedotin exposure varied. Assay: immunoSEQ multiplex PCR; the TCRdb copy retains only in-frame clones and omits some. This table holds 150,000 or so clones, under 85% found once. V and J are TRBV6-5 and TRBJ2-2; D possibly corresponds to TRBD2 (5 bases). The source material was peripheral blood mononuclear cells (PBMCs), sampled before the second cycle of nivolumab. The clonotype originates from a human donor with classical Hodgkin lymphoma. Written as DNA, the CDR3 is TGTGCCAGCAGTTCCCGCGGCGGGACCGGGGAGCTGTTTTTT. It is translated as CASSSRGGTGELFF.